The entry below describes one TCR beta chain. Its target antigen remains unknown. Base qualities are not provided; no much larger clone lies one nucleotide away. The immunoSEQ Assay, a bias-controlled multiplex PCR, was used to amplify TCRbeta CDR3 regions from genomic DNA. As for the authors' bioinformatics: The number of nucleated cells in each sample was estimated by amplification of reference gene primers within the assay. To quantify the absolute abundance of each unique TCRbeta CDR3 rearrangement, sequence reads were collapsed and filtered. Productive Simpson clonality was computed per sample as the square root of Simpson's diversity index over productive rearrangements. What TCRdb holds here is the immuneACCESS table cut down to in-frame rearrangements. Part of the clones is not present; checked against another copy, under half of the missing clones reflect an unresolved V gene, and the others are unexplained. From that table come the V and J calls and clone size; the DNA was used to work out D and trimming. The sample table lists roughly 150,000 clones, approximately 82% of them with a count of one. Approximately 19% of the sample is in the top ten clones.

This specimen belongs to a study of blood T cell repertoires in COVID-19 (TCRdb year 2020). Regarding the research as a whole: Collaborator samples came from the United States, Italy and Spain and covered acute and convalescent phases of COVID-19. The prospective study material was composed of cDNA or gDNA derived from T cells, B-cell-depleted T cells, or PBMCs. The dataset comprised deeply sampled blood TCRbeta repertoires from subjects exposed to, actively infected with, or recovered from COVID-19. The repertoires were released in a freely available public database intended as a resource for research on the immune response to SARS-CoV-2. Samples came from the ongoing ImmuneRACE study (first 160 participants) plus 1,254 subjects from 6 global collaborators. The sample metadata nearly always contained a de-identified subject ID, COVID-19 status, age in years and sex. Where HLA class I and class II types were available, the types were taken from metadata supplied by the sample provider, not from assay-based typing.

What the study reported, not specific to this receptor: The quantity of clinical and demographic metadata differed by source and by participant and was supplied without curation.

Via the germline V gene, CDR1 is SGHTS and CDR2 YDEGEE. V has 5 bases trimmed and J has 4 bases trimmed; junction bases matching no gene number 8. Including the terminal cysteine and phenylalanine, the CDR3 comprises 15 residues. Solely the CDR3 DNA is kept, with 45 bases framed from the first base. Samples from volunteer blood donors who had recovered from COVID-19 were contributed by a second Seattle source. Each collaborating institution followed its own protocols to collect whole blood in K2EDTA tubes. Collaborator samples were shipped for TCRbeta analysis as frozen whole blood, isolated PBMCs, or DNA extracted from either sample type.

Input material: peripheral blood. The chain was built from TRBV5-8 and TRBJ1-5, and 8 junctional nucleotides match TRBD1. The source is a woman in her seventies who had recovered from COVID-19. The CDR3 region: CASRITGTGNQPQHF. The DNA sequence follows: TGTGCCAGCAGGATCACCGGGACAGGAAATCAGCCCCAGCATTTT.